These 3 T cell receptor beta chains were sequenced from one sample in a study of shared clonotypes between healthy human individuals. Data came from immunoSEQ multiplex PCR; TCRdb stores just in-frame clones and leaves some out. Of some 2.3 million clones listed, approximately 93% are singletons. Sequencing input: naive CD4+ T cells from PBMCs. The sample's subset: CD45RA+ positively selected. These receptors all come from a man between 18 and 29 years old in good health. Some clones in this sample may be carry-over from other donors' samples.

V usage is TRBV19 and J usage is TRBJ2-3; 7 bases align to TRBD2. CDR1 is LNHDA and CDR2 is SQIVND in the germline V gene (reference sequence). V dropped 4 bases and J dropped 0; count of bases not matched to a gene: 7. CDR3 length equals 16 residues. Written as DNA, the CDR3 is TGTGCCAGTAGTAAGCCGGCGGGAGTTAGCACAGATACGCAGTATTTT. It encodes CASSKPAGVSTDTQYF. The entire variable domain, with the rest obtained from reference TRBV19 and TRBJ2-3, is as follows: DGGITQSPKYLFRKEGQNVTLSCEQNLNHDAMYWYRQDPGQGLRLIYYSQIVNDFQKGDIAEGYSVSREKKESFPLTVTSAQKNPTAFYLCASSKPAGVSTDTQYFGPGTRLTVL.

This sequence joins TRBV18 and TRBJ1-1; perhaps TRBD1 as D (5 bases). This CDR3 contains 17 residues. V was shortened by 3 bases and J by 0 bases, with 17 bases between the two germline ends. CDR1 KGHSH and CDR2 LQKENI come from the germline V gene. The CDR3 is CASSPRDAGTMNTEAFF. The CDR3 region has the DNA TGTGCCAGCTCACCGCGGGATGCGGGGACCATGAACACTGAAGCTTTCTTT.

The chain employs TRBV4-1 and TRBJ1-4, with D perhaps matching TRBD1 (6 bases). V was trimmed by 4 bases and J by 3 bases, leaving 12 bases between them. Germline V gene data show CDR1 as MGHRA and CDR2 as YSYEKL. The CDR3 extends over 15 amino acids. The CDR3, as DNA: TGCGCCAGCAGCCCAGGAACAGGGTCTAATGAAAAACTGTTTTTT. Residues: CASSPGTGSNEKLFF.